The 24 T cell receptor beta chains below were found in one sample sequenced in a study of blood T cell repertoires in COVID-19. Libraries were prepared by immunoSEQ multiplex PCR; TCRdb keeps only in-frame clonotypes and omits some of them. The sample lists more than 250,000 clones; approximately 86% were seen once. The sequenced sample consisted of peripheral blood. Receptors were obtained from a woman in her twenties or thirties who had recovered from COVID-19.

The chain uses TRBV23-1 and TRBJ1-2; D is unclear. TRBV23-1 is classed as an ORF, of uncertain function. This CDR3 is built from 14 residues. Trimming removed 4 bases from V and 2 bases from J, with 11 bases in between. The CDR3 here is CASSPRPVNYGYTF. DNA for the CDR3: TGCGCCAGCAGTCCCAGGCCGGTGAACTATGGCTACACCTTC.

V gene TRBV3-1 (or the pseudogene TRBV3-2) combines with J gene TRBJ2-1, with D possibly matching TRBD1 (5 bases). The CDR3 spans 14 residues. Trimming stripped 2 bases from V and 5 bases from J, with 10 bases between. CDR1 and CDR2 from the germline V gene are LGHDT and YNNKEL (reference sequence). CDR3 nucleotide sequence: TGTGCCAGCAGCCAACAGGGCCCCCACAATGAGCAGTTCTTC. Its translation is CASSQQGPHNEQFF.

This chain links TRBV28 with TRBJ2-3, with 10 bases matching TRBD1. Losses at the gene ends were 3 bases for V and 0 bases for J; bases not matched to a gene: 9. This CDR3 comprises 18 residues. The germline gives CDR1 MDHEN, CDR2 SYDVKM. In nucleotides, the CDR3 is TGTGCCAGCAGTTTCGGGACAGGGGAGCCCACTAGCACAGATACGCAGTATTTT. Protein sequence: CASSFGTGEPTSTDTQYF.

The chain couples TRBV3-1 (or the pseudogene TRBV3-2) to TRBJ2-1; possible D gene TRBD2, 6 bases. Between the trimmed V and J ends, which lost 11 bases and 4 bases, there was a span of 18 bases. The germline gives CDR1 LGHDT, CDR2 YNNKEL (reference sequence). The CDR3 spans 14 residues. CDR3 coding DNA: TGTGCCGGCAAAATAGGTCGGGGGTACAATGAGCAGTTCTTC. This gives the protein CAGKIGRGYNEQFF.

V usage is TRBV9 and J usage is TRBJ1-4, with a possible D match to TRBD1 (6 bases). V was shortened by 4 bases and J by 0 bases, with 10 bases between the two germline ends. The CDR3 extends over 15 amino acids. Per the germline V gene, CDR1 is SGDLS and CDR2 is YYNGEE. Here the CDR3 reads CASSPRTATNEKLFF. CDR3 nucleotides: TGTGCCAGCAGCCCGAGGACAGCAACTAATGAAAAACTGTTTTTT.

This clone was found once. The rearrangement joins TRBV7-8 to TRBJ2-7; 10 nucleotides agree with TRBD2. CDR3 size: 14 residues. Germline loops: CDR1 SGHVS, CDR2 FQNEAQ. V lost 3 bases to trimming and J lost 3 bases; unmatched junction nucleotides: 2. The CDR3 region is CASSFTSGIYEQYF. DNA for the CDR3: TGTGCCAGCAGCTTCACTAGCGGGATCTACGAGCAGTACTTC.

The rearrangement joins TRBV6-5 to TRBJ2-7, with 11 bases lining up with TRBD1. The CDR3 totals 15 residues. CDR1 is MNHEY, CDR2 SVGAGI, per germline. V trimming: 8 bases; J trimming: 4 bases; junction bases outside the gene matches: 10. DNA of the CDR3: TGTGCCAGCGCAACCGGGACAGGGGGAATTTACGAGCAGTACTTC. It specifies CASATGTGGIYEQYF.

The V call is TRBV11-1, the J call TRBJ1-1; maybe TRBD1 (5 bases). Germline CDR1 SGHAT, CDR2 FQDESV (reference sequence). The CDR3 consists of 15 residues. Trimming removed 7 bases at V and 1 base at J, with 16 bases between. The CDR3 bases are TGTGCCAGCACCGCCACAGGCGGGGAGAACACTGAAGCTTTCTTT. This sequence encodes CASTATGGENTEAFF.

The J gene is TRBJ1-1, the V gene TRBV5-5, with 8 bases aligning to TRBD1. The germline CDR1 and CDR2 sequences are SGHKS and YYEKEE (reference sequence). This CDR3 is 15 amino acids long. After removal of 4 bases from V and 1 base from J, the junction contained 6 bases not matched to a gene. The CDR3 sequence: CASSLRQGTNTEAFF. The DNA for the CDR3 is TGTGCCAGCAGCCTAAGACAGGGGACGAACACTGAAGCTTTCTTT.

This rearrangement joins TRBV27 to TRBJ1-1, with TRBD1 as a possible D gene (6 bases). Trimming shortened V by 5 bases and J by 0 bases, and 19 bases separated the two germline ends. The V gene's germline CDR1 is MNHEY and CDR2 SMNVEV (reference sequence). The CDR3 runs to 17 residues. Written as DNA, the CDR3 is TGTGCCAGCAGTAACGCCAGGGGACCTGAGATGAACACTGAAGCTTTCTTT. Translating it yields CASSNARGPEMNTEAFF.

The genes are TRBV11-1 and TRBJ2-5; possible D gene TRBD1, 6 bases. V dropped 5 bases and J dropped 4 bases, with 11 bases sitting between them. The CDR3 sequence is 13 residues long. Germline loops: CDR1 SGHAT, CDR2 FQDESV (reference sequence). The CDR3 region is CASSTGYGETQYF. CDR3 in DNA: TGTGCCAGCAGCACAGGGTATGGAGAGACCCAGTACTTC.

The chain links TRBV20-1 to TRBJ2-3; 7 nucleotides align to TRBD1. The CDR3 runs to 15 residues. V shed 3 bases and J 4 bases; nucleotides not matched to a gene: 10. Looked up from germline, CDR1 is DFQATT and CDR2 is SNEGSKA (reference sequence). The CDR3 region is CSASYRGVVADTQYF. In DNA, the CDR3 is TGCAGTGCTAGTTACAGGGGTGTTGTCGCAGATACGCAGTATTTT.

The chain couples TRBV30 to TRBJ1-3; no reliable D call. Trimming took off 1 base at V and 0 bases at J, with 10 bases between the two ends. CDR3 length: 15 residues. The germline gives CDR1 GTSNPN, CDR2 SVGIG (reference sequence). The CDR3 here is CAWSGAGFSGNTIYF. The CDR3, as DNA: TGTGCCTGGAGTGGGGCGGGGTTCTCTGGAAACACCATATATTTT.

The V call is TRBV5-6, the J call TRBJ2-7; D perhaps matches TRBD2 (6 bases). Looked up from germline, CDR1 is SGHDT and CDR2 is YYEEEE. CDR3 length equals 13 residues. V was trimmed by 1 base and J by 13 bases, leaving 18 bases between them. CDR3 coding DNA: TGTGCCAGCAGCTTGTTAGGGGACGGGGGTTGCTACTTC. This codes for CASSLLGDGGCYF. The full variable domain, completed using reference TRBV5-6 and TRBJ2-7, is DAGVTQSPTHLIKTRGQQVTLRCSPKSGHDTVSWYQQALGQGPQFIFQYYEEEERQRGNFPDRFSGHQFPNYSSELNVNALLLGDSALYLCASSLLGDGGCYFGPGTRLTVT.

The CDR3 here is CASTWTGVDQPQHF. The CDR3, as DNA: TGTGCCAGCACTTGGACAGGGGTGGATCAGCCCCAGCATTTT. The chain couples TRBV6-5 to TRBJ1-5, with 9 nucleotides matching TRBD1. Germline V CDR1 and CDR2: MNHEY, SVGAGI. The V segment lost 7 bases and the J segment 5 bases; nucleotides outside the gene matches: 6. CDR3 size: 14 residues.

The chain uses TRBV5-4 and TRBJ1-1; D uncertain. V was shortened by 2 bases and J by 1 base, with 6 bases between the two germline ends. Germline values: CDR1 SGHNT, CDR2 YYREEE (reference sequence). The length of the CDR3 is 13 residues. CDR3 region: CASSLGENTEAFF. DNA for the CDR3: TGTGCCAGCAGCTTAGGAGAGAACACTGAAGCTTTCTTT. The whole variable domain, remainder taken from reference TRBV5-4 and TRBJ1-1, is ETGVTQSPTHLIKTRGQQVTLRCSSQSGHNTVSWYQQALGQGPQFIFQYYREEENGRGNFPPRFSGLQFPNYSSELNVNALELDDSALYLCASSLGENTEAFFGQGTRLTVV.

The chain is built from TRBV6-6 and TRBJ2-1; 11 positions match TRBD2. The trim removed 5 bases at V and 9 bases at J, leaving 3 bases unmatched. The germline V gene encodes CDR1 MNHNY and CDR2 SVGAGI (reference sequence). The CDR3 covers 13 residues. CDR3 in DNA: TGTGCCAGCAGTCCAACTAGCGGGAGTGAGCAGTTCTTC. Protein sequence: CASSPTSGSEQFF.

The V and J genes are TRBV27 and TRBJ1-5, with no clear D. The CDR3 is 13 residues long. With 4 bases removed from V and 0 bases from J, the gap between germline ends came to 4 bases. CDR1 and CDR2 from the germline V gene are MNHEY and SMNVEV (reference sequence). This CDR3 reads CASSSVSNQPQHF. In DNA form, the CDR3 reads TGTGCCAGCAGTTCAGTTAGCAATCAGCCCCAGCATTTT.

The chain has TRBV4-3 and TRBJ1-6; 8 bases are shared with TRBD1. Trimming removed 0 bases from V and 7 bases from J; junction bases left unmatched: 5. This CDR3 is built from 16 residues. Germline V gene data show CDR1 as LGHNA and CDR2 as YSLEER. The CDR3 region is CASSQETGQENSPLHF. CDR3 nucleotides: TGCGCCAGCAGCCAAGAGACGGGACAGGAGAATTCACCCCTCCACTTT.

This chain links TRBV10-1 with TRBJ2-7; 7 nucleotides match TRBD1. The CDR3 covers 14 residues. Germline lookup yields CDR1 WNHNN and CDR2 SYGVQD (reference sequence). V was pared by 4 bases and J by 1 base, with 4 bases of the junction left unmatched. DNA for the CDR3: TGCGCCAGCAGTGCTGCAGGGGGATCCTACGAGCAGTACTTC. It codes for CASSAAGGSYEQYF.

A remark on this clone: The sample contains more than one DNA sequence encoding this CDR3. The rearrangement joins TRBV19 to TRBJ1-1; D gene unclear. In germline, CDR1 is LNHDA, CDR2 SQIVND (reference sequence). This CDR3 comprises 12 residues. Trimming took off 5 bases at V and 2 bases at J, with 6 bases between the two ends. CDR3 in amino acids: CASSHRNTEAFF. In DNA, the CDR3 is TGTGCCAGTAGTCACAGAAACACTGAAGCTTTCTTT.

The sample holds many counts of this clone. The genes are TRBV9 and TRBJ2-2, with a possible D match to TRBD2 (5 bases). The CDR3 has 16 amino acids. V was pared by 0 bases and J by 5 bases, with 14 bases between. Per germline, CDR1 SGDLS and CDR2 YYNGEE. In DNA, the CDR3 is TGTGCCAGCAGCGTAGTGGCTAGCCTTCGGACCGGGGAGCTGTTTTTT. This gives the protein CASSVVASLRTGELFF.

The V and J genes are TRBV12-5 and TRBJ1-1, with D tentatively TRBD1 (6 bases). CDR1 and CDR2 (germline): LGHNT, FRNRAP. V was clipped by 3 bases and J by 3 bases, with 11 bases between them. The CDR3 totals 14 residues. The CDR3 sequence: CASGLTGSHTEAFF. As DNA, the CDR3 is TGTGCTAGTGGTTTAACAGGGTCGCACACTGAAGCTTTCTTT.

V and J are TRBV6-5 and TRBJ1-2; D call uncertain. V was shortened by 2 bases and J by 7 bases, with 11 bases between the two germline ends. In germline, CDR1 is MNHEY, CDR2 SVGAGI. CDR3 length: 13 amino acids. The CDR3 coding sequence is TGTGCCAGCAGTTACGGGAGGCATGGTGGCTACACCTTC. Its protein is CASSYGRHGGYTF.